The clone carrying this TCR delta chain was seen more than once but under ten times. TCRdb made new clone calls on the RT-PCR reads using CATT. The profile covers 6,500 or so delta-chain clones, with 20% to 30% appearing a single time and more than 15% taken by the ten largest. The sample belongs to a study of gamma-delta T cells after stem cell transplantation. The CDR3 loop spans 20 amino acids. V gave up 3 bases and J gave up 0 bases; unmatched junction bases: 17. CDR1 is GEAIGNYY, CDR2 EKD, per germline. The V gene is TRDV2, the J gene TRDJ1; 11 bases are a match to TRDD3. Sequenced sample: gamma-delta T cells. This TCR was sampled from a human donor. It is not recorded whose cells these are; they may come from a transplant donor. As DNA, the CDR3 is TGTGCCTGTGACCGCCTTCTTCCTGGGGGATACACCAAGTACACCGATAAACTCATCTTT. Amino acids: CACDRLLPGGYTKYTDKLIF.